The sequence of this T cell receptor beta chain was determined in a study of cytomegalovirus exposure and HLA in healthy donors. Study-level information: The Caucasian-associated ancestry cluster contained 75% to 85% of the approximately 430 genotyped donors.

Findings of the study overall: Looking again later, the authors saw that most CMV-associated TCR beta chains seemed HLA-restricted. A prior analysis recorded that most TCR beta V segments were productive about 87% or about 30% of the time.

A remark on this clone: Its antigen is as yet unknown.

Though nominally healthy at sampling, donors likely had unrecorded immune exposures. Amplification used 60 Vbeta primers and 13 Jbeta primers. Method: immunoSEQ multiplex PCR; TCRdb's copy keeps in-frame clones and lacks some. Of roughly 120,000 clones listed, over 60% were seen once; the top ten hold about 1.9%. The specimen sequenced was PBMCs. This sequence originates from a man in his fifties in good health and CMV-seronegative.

CDR3 residues: CASSQGQSYGYTF. The CDR3 region has the DNA TGTGCCAGCTCACAGGGACAGAGCTATGGCTACACCTTC. This sequence joins TRBV18 and TRBJ1-2; 7 bases agree with TRBD1. Germline lookup yields CDR1 KGHSH and CDR2 LQKENI. Trimming cost V 4 bases and J 4 bases; bases outside gene matches: 3. The CDR3 consists of 13 residues. Filled out from reference TRBV18 and TRBJ1-2, the complete variable domain reads NAGVMQNPRHLVRRRGQEARLRCSPMKGHSHVYWYRQLPEEGLKFMVYLQKENIIDESGMPKERFSAEFPKEGPSILRIQQVVRGDSAAYFCASSQGQSYGYTFGSGTRLTVV.